This T cell receptor (beta chain) was sequenced during a study of blood T cell repertoires in COVID-19. Looking at the study overall: Samples came from the United States, Italy and Spain, spanning acute and convalescent COVID-19. From T cells, B-cell-depleted T cells, or PBMCs came the material, which was cDNA or gDNA.

In the original analysis: Estimation of nucleated cell counts was performed using reference gene primer amplification. Measured with immunoSEQ multiplex PCR; TCRdb has only the in-frame clones, and not every one. V and J calls and clone size are copied from that table; D and trimming were computed from the DNA. The table shows some 200,000 clones, with 80% to 90% occurring only once. The CDR3 sequence is 16 residues long. CDR1 is MNHEY and CDR2 is SMNVEV in the germline V gene (reference sequence). With 7 bases removed from V and 0 bases from J, the gap between germline ends came to 16 bases. The chain recombines TRBV27 with TRBJ2-1, with a possible D match to TRBD1 (5 bases). The sequenced sample was peripheral blood. The source is a man aged 18 to 30 with active or convalescent COVID-19. CDR3 region: CASKVWGLYSYNEQFF. CDR3 DNA: TGTGCCAGCAAGGTGTGGGGCCTCTACTCCTACAATGAGCAGTTCTTC.